A single sample is the source of the 23 T cell receptor beta chains below, sequenced in a study of neoadjuvant nivolumab and ipilimumab in lung cancer. Sequenced by immunoSEQ multiplex PCR; TCRdb stores in-frame clones only, minus some. The profile shows some 37,000 clones, 85% to 90% of them singletons. This sample comprised peripheral blood, obtained before neoadjuvant nivolumab, alone or with ipilimumab. These receptor sequences come from an adult with non-small cell lung cancer.

V gene TRBV11-2 combines with J gene TRBJ2-5; the D gene is possibly TRBD2 (5 bases). The V end was cut by 2 bases, the J end by 5 bases, with 12 bases between. The CDR3 contains 14 residues. Per the germline V gene, CDR1 is SGHAT and CDR2 is FQNNGV. CDR3 sequence (DNA): TGTGCCAGCAGCTTAAATCCCGGGAAGGAGACCCAGTACTTC. Amino acids: CASSLNPGKETQYF.

The chain links TRBV5-5 to TRBJ2-5, with a possible D match to TRBD1 (5 bases). Trimming stripped 0 bases from V and 6 bases from J, with 6 bases between. In germline, CDR1 is SGHKS, CDR2 YYEKEE (reference sequence). The CDR3 is made up of 12 amino acids. DNA for the CDR3: TGTGCCAGCAGCTTGGAGGGGCAGACCCAGTACTTC. It encodes CASSLEGQTQYF.

The chain combines TRBV30 with TRBJ1-3; D ambiguous. The germline V gene has CDR1 GTSNPN and CDR2 SVGIG (reference sequence). Trimming pared 0 bases from V and 0 bases from J, leaving 12 bases between. The CDR3 consists of 16 residues. The CDR3 region is CAWSVTSTSSGNTIYF. CDR3 DNA sequence: TGTGCCTGGAGTGTAACCAGTACGAGCTCTGGAAACACCATATATTTT.

This clone was observed a few times. The chain employs TRBV29-1 and TRBJ1-2; 9 bases line up with TRBD1. Trimming took 7 bases from V and 5 from J; bases not matched to a gene: 8. The length of the CDR3 is 13 residues. Germline V gene sequence: CDR1 SQVTM, CDR2 ANQGSEA. The chain's CDR3 is CSEYGDREYGYTF. The CDR3 DNA reads as TGCAGCGAGTACGGGGACAGGGAGTATGGCTACACCTTC.

J is TRBJ1-3 and V is TRBV19; D uncertain. The CDR3 spans 11 residues. In germline, CDR1 is LNHDA, CDR2 SQIVND (reference sequence). V lost 5 bases to trimming and J lost 9 bases, with 8 bases between them. CDR3 nucleotide sequence: TGTGCCAGTAGTTCGGAAGGCACCATATATTTT. This translates into CASSSEGTIYF.

The chain uses TRBV6-5 and TRBJ1-1, with TRBD1 matching over 8 bases. V shed 4 bases and J 1 base; nucleotides not matched to a gene: 8. Germline V lookup: CDR1 MNHEY, CDR2 SVGAGI. This CDR3 region has 16 residues. This chain's CDR3 is CASSSYTDRGNTEAFF. CDR3 DNA sequence: TGTGCCAGCAGTTCCTATACCGACAGGGGGAACACTGAAGCTTTCTTT.

For the CDR3, the DNA is TGTGCCAGCACCTCTTACGGGCCAAGGACTAGCGGGAGCCTTCACGAGCAGTACTTC. Its translation: CASTSYGPRTSGSLHEQYF. The chain links TRBV7-2 to TRBJ2-7, with 13 bases identical to TRBD2. This CDR3 has 19 amino acids. Germline lookup yields CDR1 SGHTA and CDR2 FQGNSA. V lost 7 bases, J lost 5 bases, and 20 bases stayed unmatched.

The rearrangement links TRBV11-2 to TRBJ1-1, with D maybe TRBD1 (5 bases). Per the germline V gene, CDR1 is SGHAT and CDR2 is FQNNGV. The V and J ends lost 6 bases and 5 bases respectively, with 10 bases between them. The CDR3 runs to 12 residues. This CDR3 reads CASRLEGTEAFF. The CDR3 DNA reads TGTGCCAGCAGGCTGGAGGGGACTGAAGCTTTCTTT. Complete variable domain (other parts from reference TRBV11-2 and TRBJ1-1): EAGVAQSPRYKIIEKRQSVAFWCNPISGHATLYWYQQILGQGPKLLIQFQNNGVVDDSQLPKDRFSAERLKGVDSTLKIQPAKLEDSAVYLCASRLEGTEAFFGQGTRLTVV.

The gene calls are TRBV5-1 and TRBJ2-5; D unresolved. The V end lost 0 bases, the J end lost 4 bases, and 4 bases lay between the germline ends. The germline gives CDR1 SGHRS, CDR2 YFSETQ. This CDR3 is 12 amino acids long. The CDR3 is CASSLAGETQYF. The CDR3 region has the DNA TGCGCCAGCAGCTTGGCCGGAGAGACCCAGTACTTC.

The V call is TRBV27, the J call TRBJ2-1; no firm D call. Germline CDR1 MNHEY, CDR2 SMNVEV (reference sequence). This CDR3 is built from 16 residues. V was trimmed by 5 bases and J by 6 bases, leaving 20 bases between them. CDR3 sequence (DNA): TGTGCCAGCAGTCCCCACCAGCCTGGAACGTCCAATGAGCAGTTCTTC. Its protein product is CASSPHQPGTSNEQFF.

The V call is TRBV7-9, the J call TRBJ2-7, with 8 bases fitting TRBD1. V gave up 5 bases and J gave up 3 bases; unmatched junction bases: 3. From germline, CDR1 is SEHNR and CDR2 FQNEAQ (reference sequence). CDR3 length equals 13 residues. The CDR3 protein is CASSNRGYYEQYF. The CDR3, as DNA: TGTGCCAGCAGCAACAGGGGGTACTACGAGCAGTACTTC.

The rearrangement joins TRBV19 to TRBJ2-7, with D perhaps matching TRBD2 (5 bases). CDR1 and CDR2 from the germline V gene are LNHDA and SQIVND (reference sequence). V gave up 5 bases and J gave up 2 bases, with 13 bases separating them. This CDR3 spans 14 amino acids. This CDR3 is CASSPRTATYEQYF. Here the CDR3 DNA reads TGTGCCAGTAGTCCACGGACTGCAACCTACGAGCAGTACTTC.

The genes are TRBV9 and TRBJ2-1; TRBD1 might be the D (5 bases). CDR1 is SGDLS and CDR2 is YYNGEE in the germline V gene. The V end lost 1 base, the J end lost 4 bases, and 18 bases lay between the germline ends. This CDR3 is built from 17 residues. The DNA of the CDR3 is TGTGCCAGCAGCGTAACTCCGGGTCTAGGGGAATACAATGAGCAGTTCTTC. This gives the protein CASSVTPGLGEYNEQFF. The full variable domain, in which reference TRBV9 and TRBJ2-1 provide the parts outside the CDR3, is DSGVTQTPKHLITATGQRVTLRCSPRSGDLSVYWYQQSLDQGLQFLIQYYNGEERAKGNILERFSAQQFPDLHSELNLSSLELGDSALYFCASSVTPGLGEYNEQFFGPGTRLTVL.

The chain joins TRBV5-4 to TRBJ2-3, with D possibly called TRBD1 or TRBD2 (5 bases each). CDR3 length equals 16 residues. V lost 4 bases to trimming and J lost 2 bases, with 17 bases between them. The germline V gene has CDR1 SGHNT and CDR2 YYREEE (reference sequence). Here the CDR3 DNA reads TGTGCCAGCAGCCCCTATCGACCGGGGCCCACAGATACGCAGTATTTT. Protein product: CASSPYRPGPTDTQYF. Using reference TRBV5-4 and TRBJ2-3 for the parts outside the CDR3, the full variable domain is ETGVTQSPTHLIKTRGQQVTLRCSSQSGHNTVSWYQQALGQGPQFIFQYYREEENGRGNFPPRFSGLQFPNYSSELNVNALELDDSALYLCASSPYRPGPTDTQYFGPGTRLTVL.

The chain employs TRBV7-2 and TRBJ1-5; the D gene is possibly TRBD1 (6 bases). V lost 1 base and J 6 bases, leaving 10 bases between the germline ends. CDR3 length: 14 amino acids. In germline, CDR1 is SGHTA, CDR2 FQGNSA. The CDR3 loop is CASSLDRVGQPQHF. Written as DNA, the CDR3 is TGTGCCAGCAGCTTAGACAGGGTCGGTCAGCCCCAGCATTTT.

This clone showed up just a few times. This chain joins TRBV6-5 and TRBJ1-2, with D perhaps matching TRBD1 (6 bases). V lost 0 bases and J 8 bases, leaving 13 bases between the germline ends. Germline V CDR1 and CDR2: MNHEY, SVGAGI. The CDR3 contains 14 residues. The CDR3 coding sequence is TGTGCCAGCAGTTACTCACAACAGGGTCGAGGCTACACCTTC. It translates to CASSYSQQGRGYTF.

The chain recombines TRBV7-8 with TRBJ2-3; a possible D gene is TRBD2 (6 bases). Germline V gives CDR1 SGHVS, CDR2 FQNEAQ. The CDR3 length is 18 residues. V was shortened by 1 base and J by 0 bases, with 17 bases between the two germline ends. The DNA of the CDR3 is TGTGCCAGCAGCTTAGGTCTTAGCGGAAACCCTAGCACAGATACGCAGTATTTT. Protein: CASSLGLSGNPSTDTQYF.

This chain uses TRBV5-1 with TRBJ2-3, with TRBD2 as a possible D gene (6 bases). V was clipped by 4 bases and J by 1 base, with 19 bases between them. Germline V lookup: CDR1 SGHRS, CDR2 YFSETQ. The CDR3 is 17 residues long. The CDR3 loop reads CASSLTGEWGGTDTQYF. The CDR3 region has the DNA TGCGCCAGCAGCCTCACCGGGGAGTGGGGGGGCACAGATACGCAGTATTTT.

The rearrangement joins TRBV9 to TRBJ1-1, with a tentative D call TRBD1 (5 bases). The germline gives CDR1 SGDLS, CDR2 YYNGEE. Trimming took off 2 bases at V and 3 bases at J, with 11 bases between the two ends. The CDR3 is 14 amino acids. The CDR3 spells CASSVAGEDTEAFF. The CDR3 DNA is TGTGCCAGCAGCGTCGCGGGGGAGGACACTGAAGCTTTCTTT. The full variable domain, in which reference TRBV9 and TRBJ1-1 provide the parts outside the CDR3, is DSGVTQTPKHLITATGQRVTLRCSPRSGDLSVYWYQQSLDQGLQFLIQYYNGEERAKGNILERFSAQQFPDLHSELNLSSLELGDSALYFCASSVAGEDTEAFFGQGTRLTVV.

A word on this clone: Other DNA sequences in the sample encode the same CDR3. The chain combines TRBV7-2 with TRBJ2-5; 8 bases are a match to TRBD2. Germline V gene lookup returns CDR1 SGHTA and CDR2 FQGNSA. Losses at the gene ends were 2 bases for V and 5 bases for J; bases not matched to a gene: 4. CDR3 length: 14 amino acids. DNA of the CDR3: TGTGCCAGCAGCTTAACCGGGGGGGCGGAGACCCAGTACTTC. Its translation: CASSLTGGAETQYF.

The chain carries TRBV11-3 and TRBJ2-7; 8 nucleotides line up with TRBD2. CDR1 SGHNT and CDR2 YENEEA come from the germline V gene. V lost 0 bases and J lost 2; bases outside the gene matches: 12. The CDR3 is 18 amino acids. CDR3 residues: CASSLDRGSGKGPYEQYF. The CDR3 nucleotides read TGTGCCAGCAGCTTAGATCGAGGTAGCGGGAAGGGACCCTACGAGCAGTACTTC.

This chain links TRBV6-1 with TRBJ1-5; D call uncertain. This CDR3 is 15 amino acids long. V lost 5 bases and J 0 bases, leaving 11 bases between the germline ends. Germline V gives CDR1 MNHNS, CDR2 SASEGT. The CDR3 spells CASSLDGDSNQPQHF. The DNA for the CDR3 is TGTGCCAGCAGTCTGGACGGAGATAGCAATCAGCCCCAGCATTTT.

The J gene is TRBJ2-5, the V gene TRBV18, with 7 positions matching TRBD1. With V trimmed by 4 bases and J by 2 bases, 4 bases remained unmatched. The germline CDR1 and CDR2 sequences are KGHSH and LQKENI. CDR3 length: 14 amino acids. In nucleotides, the CDR3 is TGTGCCAGCTCACGATCGGGACAGCAAGAGACCCAGTACTTC. This sequence encodes CASSRSGQQETQYF.